One sample yielded the 25 T cell receptor beta chains listed below, sequenced in a study of T cells in Graves' hyperthyroidism and ophthalmopathy. Amplification of TCR beta CDR3 regions was performed using RNA transcripts as template. HTBI primers were the set used in a first-round RT-PCR of the TCR CDR3. TCRdb redid the calling of the multiplex PCR reads with MiXCR, one entry per CDR3 protein. Of 300,000 to 400,000 distinct CDR3 sequences listed, 18% are singletons. The source material was blood. All receptors come from a man younger than 35 with Graves' ophthalmopathy.

This clonotype was found many times. CDR3 in DNA: TGTGCCACCAGCAATAGCGGGGGGGATCCCCATGAGCAGTTCTTC. Protein product: CATSNSGGDPHEQFF. This chain uses TRBV24-1 with TRBJ2-1; 11 bases are a match to TRBD2. The V gene end was trimmed by 7 bases and the J gene end by 8 bases; junction bases not matched to a gene: 9. Germline loops: CDR1 KGHDR, CDR2 SFDVKD. This CDR3 is built from 15 residues.

J is TRBJ1-5 and V is TRBV12-3 or TRBV12-4; D perhaps matches TRBD1 (6 bases). The CDR3 runs 14 residues. Deletions cut 6 bases from V and 6 bases from J, with 15 bases between. CDR3 residues: CASSFDRLGQPQHF. The CDR3 region has the DNA TGTGCCAGCAGCTTCGACAGGCTAGGTCAGCCCCAGCATTTT.

V usage is TRBV7-2 and J usage is TRBJ2-3; D remains unclear. The V and J ends lost 1 base and 4 bases respectively, with 12 bases between them. Germline values: CDR1 SGHTA, CDR2 FQGNSA. CDR3 length: 15 amino acids. CDR3 sequence (DNA): TGTGCCAGCAGCTTAGAGGGCCTCATCCCAGATACGCAGTATTTT. Amino acid sequence: CASSLEGLIPDTQYF.

In this sample, this clonotype turned up many times. This chain joins TRBV11-2 and TRBJ1-6; D ambiguous. Looked up from germline, CDR1 is SGHAT and CDR2 is FQNNGV. The CDR3 extends over 14 amino acids. Trimming cost V 1 base and J 7 bases, with 8 bases left between them. The CDR3 nucleotides are TGTGCCAGCAGCTTAGGGCGAGAGAATTCACCCCTCCACTTT. It codes for CASSLGRENSPLHF.

This clonotype was picked up many times. CDR3 amino acids: CSAAGTGYGSPLHF. The CDR3 nucleotides read TGCAGTGCTGCCGGGACAGGGTATGGTTCACCCCTCCACTTT. The V call is TRBV20-1, the J call TRBJ1-6; 9 bases agree with TRBD1. The CDR3 has 14 residues. V shed 5 bases and J 9 bases; nucleotides not matched to a gene: 8. Germline V gene data show CDR1 as DFQATT and CDR2 as SNEGSKA (reference sequence).

V is TRBV7-2 and J is TRBJ2-7; D is possibly TRBD1 (7 bases). V was cut by 1 base and J by 0 bases, with 13 bases left in between. This CDR3 spans 16 amino acids. Germline V gene data show CDR1 as SGHTA and CDR2 as FQGNSA. This CDR3 is CASSLEAGQTSYEQYF. In DNA form, the CDR3 reads TGTGCCAGCAGCTTAGAGGCGGGACAGACCTCCTACGAGCAGTACTTC.

This clonotype was recorded a few times. A read error may be the cause here, since a much bigger clone is one base away. The V and J genes are TRBV2 and TRBJ1-2; D call uncertain. The CDR3 is 13 amino acids. CDR1 and CDR2 (germline): SNHLY, FYNNEI. CDR3 coding DNA: TGTGCCAGCAGTCAGTCGACTAACTATGGCTGCACCTTC. It codes for CASSQSTNYGCTF.

The table lists this clonotype with a few counts. The CDR3 region is CASSIPETVTGRYTF. CDR3 coding DNA: TGTGCCAGTAGTATCCCCGAGACAGTAACTGGGCGCTACACCTTC. This sequence joins TRBV19 and TRBJ1-2; maybe TRBD1 (5 bases). This CDR3 region has 15 residues. CDR1 and CDR2 (germline): LNHDA, SQIVND (reference sequence). The V end was cut by 3 bases, the J end by 9 bases, with 20 bases between.

The chain combines TRBV5-4 with TRBJ2-3; 9 bases match TRBD1. The germline CDR1 and CDR2 sequences are SGHNT and YYREEE (reference sequence). The CDR3 is made up of 16 amino acids. V shed 4 bases and J 5 bases; nucleotides not matched to a gene: 11. CDR3 in amino acids: CASSPGQGQGKDTQYF. CDR3 nucleotide sequence: TGTGCCAGCAGCCCGGGACAGGGACAGGGCAAAGATACGCAGTATTTT.

To note about this clonotype: Here the CDR3 omits its conserved ending phenylalanine or tryptophan, so a read error is the likely source. The chain couples TRBV7-9 to TRBJ2-7; the D gene is possibly TRBD2 (5 bases). V lost 2 bases and J 5 bases, leaving 10 bases between the germline ends. CDR3 length: 13 amino acids. Germline lookup yields CDR1 SEHNR and CDR2 FQNEAQ (reference sequence). DNA for the CDR3: TGTGCCAGCAGCTTATCCGGGGTCCACGAGCAGTACCTC. Amino acids: CASSLSGVHEQYL.

The V gene is TRBV6-1, the J gene TRBJ2-7; D uncertain. The CDR3 sequence is 15 residues long. Germline-derived CDR1 and CDR2 are MNHNS and SASEGT. V was cut by 6 bases and J by 5 bases, with 20 bases left in between. The CDR3 region is CASSKAQAGEDEQYF. The CDR3 region has the DNA TGTGCCAGCAGCAAGGCCCAGGCCGGCGAGGACGAGCAGTACTTC.

This clonotype was found many times. This chain connects TRBV5-1 to TRBJ2-3; perhaps TRBD1 as D (6 bases). The CDR3 length is 15 residues. From germline, CDR1 is SGHRS and CDR2 YFSETQ. The V end lost 3 bases, the J end lost 2 bases, and 13 bases lay between the germline ends. This CDR3 is CASSSSRTDTDTQYF. The CDR3 DNA is TGCGCCAGCAGCTCCTCCCGGACAGACACAGATACGCAGTATTTT.

This clonotype was seen many times. This chain links TRBV7-8 with TRBJ1-5; 10 positions match TRBD1. V lost 6 bases and J lost 7; bases outside the gene matches: 12. The CDR3 extends over 16 amino acids. Germline CDR1 and CDR2: SGHVS and FQNEAQ. The CDR3 region is CASSSGTGEAGQPQHF. CDR3 nucleotides: TGTGCCAGCAGTTCCGGGACAGGGGAGGCAGGGCAGCCCCAGCATTTT.

The rearrangement uses TRBV3-1 and TRBJ2-1; the D gene is possibly TRBD2 (5 bases). V was shortened by 2 bases and J by 0 bases, with 14 bases between the two germline ends. The length of the CDR3 is 17 residues. CDR1 is LGHDT and CDR2 is YNNKEL in the germline V gene (reference sequence). CDR3 nucleotides: TGTGCCAGCAGCCAATCCTTACTGGGGAGCTCCTACAATGAGCAGTTCTTC. Translation: CASSQSLLGSSYNEQFF.

This clonotype has just a few counts. The chain uses TRBV20-1 and TRBJ2-2, with unresolved D. V was shortened by 6 bases and J by 5 bases, with 16 bases between the two germline ends. This CDR3 is built from 14 residues. CDR1 DFQATT and CDR2 SNEGSKA come from the germline V gene (reference sequence). The CDR3 region is CSAPQAGRTGELFF. The CDR3 DNA is TGCAGTGCCCCCCAGGCCGGGCGTACCGGGGAGCTGTTTTTT.

This clonotype has just one count. This sequence may be a read error, since a much larger clone differs from it by one base. V is TRBV20-1 and J is TRBJ1-1, with TRBD1 as a possible D gene (5 bases). Trimming stripped 5 bases from V and 6 bases from J, with 22 bases between. Per the germline V gene, CDR1 is DFQATT and CDR2 is SNEGSKA (reference sequence). CDR3 length: 15 amino acids. CDR3 DNA: TGCAGTGCTTACCCGCAGGGAAGTTCGGGGGCTGAAGCTTTCTTT. Translation: CSAYPQGSSGAEAFF.

V gene TRBV19 combines with J gene TRBJ2-2; D possibly corresponds to TRBD1 (6 bases). The CDR3 has 13 residues. V was trimmed by 10 bases and J by 5 bases, leaving 14 bases between them. Germline values: CDR1 LNHDA, CDR2 SQIVND (reference sequence). For the CDR3, the DNA is TGTGCCACCTCAGGGGTTGGGACCGGGGAGCTGTTTTTT. Residues: CATSGVGTGELFF.

Only a few counts were recorded for this clonotype. The chain combines TRBV10-2 with TRBJ1-5; 9 bases agree with TRBD1. Germline loops: CDR1 WSHSY, CDR2 SAAADI. There are 16 residues in the CDR3. V was clipped by 3 bases and J by 7 bases; unmatched bases: 10. CDR3 nucleotide sequence: TGCGCCAGCAGTGACCTCGACAGGGGGACGCCACAGCCCCAGCATTTT. The encoded protein is CASSDLDRGTPQPQHF.

This clonotype was seen ten or more times. V and J are TRBV5-1 and TRBJ1-2; 8 bases are a match to TRBD1. Germline-derived CDR1 and CDR2 are SGHRS and YFSETQ. The CDR3 has 15 amino acids. V shed 5 bases, J shed 2 bases, and the junction held 8 bases outside the gene matches. CDR3 amino acids: CASREGTGQNYGYTF. DNA for the CDR3: TGCGCCAGCAGGGAGGGGACAGGACAAAACTATGGCTACACCTTC.

This clonotype was counted many times. This chain links TRBV7-8 with TRBJ1-2; 7 bases align to TRBD1. The CDR3 spans 15 residues. J gave up 3 bases and V 4 bases, and 8 bases lay outside the gene matches. From germline, CDR1 is SGHVS and CDR2 FQNEAQ. Here the CDR3 DNA reads TGTGCCAGCAGCTCTCATTCCCAGGGGGACTATGGCTACACCTTC. Amino acids: CASSSHSQGDYGYTF.

Many counts were recorded for this clonotype. The rearrangement links TRBV7-6 to TRBJ1-2; possible D gene TRBD1, 5 bases. CDR3 length: 14 amino acids. V was pared by 2 bases and J by 6 bases, with 13 bases between. Germline CDR1 and CDR2: SGHVS and FNYEAQ. The CDR3, as DNA: TGTGCCAGCAGCTTAAGGGGTCAGGGTGATGGCTACACCTTC. This sequence encodes CASSLRGQGDGYTF.

This clonotype was seen ten or more times. The chain recombines TRBV5-1 with TRBJ2-3; possible D gene TRBD2, 6 bases. The germline V and J ends were trimmed by 4 bases and 0 bases, with 6 bases remaining between them. The germline V gene encodes CDR1 SGHRS and CDR2 YFSETQ. The CDR3 covers 13 residues. CDR3 sequence (DNA): TGCGCCAGCAGCCGGGAGAGCACAGATACGCAGTATTTT. Its translation: CASSRESTDTQYF.

This clonotype showed up just once. V and J are TRBV28 and TRBJ1-5; 8 bases line up with TRBD1. The germline gives CDR1 MDHEN, CDR2 SYDVKM. This CDR3 contains 17 residues. V trimming: 5 bases; J trimming: 6 bases; junction bases outside the gene matches: 15. The CDR3 region is CASSLNPRTGTPQPQHF. CDR3 in DNA: TGTGCCAGCAGTCTGAACCCCCGGACAGGGACGCCTCAGCCCCAGCATTTT.

This clonotype was seen ten or more times. This chain joins TRBV12-3 or TRBV12-4 and TRBJ2-5; the D gene could be TRBD1 or TRBD2 (5 bases each). The CDR3 runs to 16 residues. Trimming pared 7 bases from V and 3 bases from J, leaving 21 bases between. Here the CDR3 DNA reads TGTGCCAGCACCCAGCTCCCGCCGGGGCCTGAAGAGACCCAGTACTTC. Amino acid sequence: CASTQLPPGPEETQYF.

This clonotype was picked up many times. The chain couples TRBV24-1 to TRBJ2-2; no firm D call. CDR1 KGHDR and CDR2 SFDVKD come from the germline V gene. Trimming removed 8 bases at V and 2 bases at J, with 11 bases between. This CDR3 is built from 14 residues. The CDR3 sequence is CATMARSNTGELFF. CDR3 coding DNA: TGTGCCACCATGGCTCGAAGCAACACCGGGGAGCTGTTTTTT.